This T cell receptor beta chain comes out of a study of cytomegalovirus exposure and HLA in healthy donors. Study as a whole: Later, an analysis reported that the 100 to 150 validation repertoires had used the same platform as the approximately 690 first-cohort repertoires.

Comments on this clone: Its specificity is not known.

TCRdb's table, derived via immunoSEQ multiplex PCR, lists solely in-frame clones and lacks some. The repertoire includes roughly 95,000 clones, less than 85% of them detected once, and approximately 20% sits in the top ten. From the approximately 120-subject validation cohort, which was separate from the roughly 670-subject first cohort, the donors were drawn. Study-wide results and limits: Whilst most TCR sequences proved rare, a subset of public TCRs occurred across many donors. Confirmation in vitro established that a few CMV-associated chains were specific for CMV antigens.

V was cut by 0 bases and J by 1 base, with 7 bases left in between. There are 14 residues in the CDR3. The germline V gene encodes CDR1 SGHRS and CDR2 YFSETQ. The rearrangement uses TRBV5-1 and TRBJ2-5, with D perhaps matching TRBD1 (5 bases). The TCR was taken from a man younger than 35 in good health and CMV-seropositive. Sequencing input: PBMCs. The CDR3 protein is CASSLGQGQETQYF. CDR3 nucleotide sequence: TGCGCCAGCAGCTTGGGGCAGGGCCAAGAGACCCAGTACTTC.